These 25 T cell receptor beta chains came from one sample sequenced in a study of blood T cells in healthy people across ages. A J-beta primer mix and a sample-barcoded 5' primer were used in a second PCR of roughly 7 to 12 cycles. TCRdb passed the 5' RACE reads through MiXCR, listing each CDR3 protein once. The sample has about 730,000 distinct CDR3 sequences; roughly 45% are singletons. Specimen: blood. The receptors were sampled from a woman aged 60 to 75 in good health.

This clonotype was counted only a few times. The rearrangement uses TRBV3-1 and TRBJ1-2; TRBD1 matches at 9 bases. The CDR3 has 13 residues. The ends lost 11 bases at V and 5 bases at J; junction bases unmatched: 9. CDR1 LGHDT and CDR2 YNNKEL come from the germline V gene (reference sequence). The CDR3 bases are TGTGCCGTTGCTACAGGGGGCAAATATGGCTACACCTTC. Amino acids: CAVATGGKYGYTF.

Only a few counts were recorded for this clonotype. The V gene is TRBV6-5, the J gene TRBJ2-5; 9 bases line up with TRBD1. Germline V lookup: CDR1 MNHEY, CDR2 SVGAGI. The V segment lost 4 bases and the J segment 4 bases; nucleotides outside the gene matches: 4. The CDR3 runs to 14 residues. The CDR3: CASSSGQGSETQYF. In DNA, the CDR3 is TGTGCCAGCAGTTCGGGACAGGGTTCAGAGACCCAGTACTTC.

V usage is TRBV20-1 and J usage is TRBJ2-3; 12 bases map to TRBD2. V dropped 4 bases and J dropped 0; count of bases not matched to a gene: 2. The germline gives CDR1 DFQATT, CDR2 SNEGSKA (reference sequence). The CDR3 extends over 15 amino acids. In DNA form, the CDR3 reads TGCAGTGCTATGGGACTAGCGGGTAGCACAGATACGCAGTATTTT. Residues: CSAMGLAGSTDTQYF.

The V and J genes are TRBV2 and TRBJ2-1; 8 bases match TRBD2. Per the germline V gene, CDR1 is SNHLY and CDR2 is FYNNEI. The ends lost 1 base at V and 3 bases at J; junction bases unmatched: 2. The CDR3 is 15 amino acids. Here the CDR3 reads CASSEGLAFYNEQFF. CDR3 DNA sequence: TGTGCCAGCAGTGAAGGACTAGCGTTCTACAATGAGCAGTTCTTC. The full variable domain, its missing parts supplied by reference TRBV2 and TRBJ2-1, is EPEVTQTPSHQVTQMGQEVILRCVPISNHLYFYWYRQILGQKVEFLVSFYNNEISEKSEIFDDQFSVERPDGSNFTLKIRSTKLEDSAMYFCASSEGLAFYNEQFFGPGTRLTVL.

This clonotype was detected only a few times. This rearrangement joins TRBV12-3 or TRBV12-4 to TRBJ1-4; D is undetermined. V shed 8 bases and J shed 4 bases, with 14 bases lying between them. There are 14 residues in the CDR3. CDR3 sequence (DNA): TGTGCCAGCTCGTCAGACAACCGTAATGAAAAACTGTTTTTT. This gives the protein CASSSDNRNEKLFF.

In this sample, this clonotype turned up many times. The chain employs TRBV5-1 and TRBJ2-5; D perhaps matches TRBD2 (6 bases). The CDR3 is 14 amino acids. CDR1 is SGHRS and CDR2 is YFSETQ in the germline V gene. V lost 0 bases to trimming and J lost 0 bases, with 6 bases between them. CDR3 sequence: CASSLGTNQETQYF. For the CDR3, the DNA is TGCGCCAGCAGCTTGGGGACTAACCAAGAGACCCAGTACTTC.

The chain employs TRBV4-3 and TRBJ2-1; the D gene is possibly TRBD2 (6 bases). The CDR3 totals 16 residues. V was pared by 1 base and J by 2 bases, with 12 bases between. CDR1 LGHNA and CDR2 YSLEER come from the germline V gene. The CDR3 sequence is CASSQVVGGTYNEQFF. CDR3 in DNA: TGCGCCAGCAGCCAAGTGGTGGGAGGCACCTACAATGAGCAGTTCTTC.

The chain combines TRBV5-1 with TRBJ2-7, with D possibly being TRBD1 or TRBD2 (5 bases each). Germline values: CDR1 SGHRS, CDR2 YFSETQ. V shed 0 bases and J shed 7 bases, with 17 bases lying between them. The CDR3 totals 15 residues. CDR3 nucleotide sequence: TGCGCCAGCAGCTTGGCCGGGACGGATACCAATGAGCAGTACTTC. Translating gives CASSLAGTDTNEQYF.

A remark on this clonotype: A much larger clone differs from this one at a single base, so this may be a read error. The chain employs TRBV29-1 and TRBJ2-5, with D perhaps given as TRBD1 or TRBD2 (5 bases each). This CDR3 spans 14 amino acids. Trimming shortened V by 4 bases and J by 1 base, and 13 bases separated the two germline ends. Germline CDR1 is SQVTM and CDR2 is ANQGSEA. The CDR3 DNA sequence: TGCAGCGTTGGGCCAGGGACGTGCCAAGAGACCCAGTACTTC. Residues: CSVGPGTCQETQYF.

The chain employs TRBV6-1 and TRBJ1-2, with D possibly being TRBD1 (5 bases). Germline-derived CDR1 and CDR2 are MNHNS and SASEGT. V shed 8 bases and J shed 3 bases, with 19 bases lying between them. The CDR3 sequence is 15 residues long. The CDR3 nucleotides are TGTGCCAGCCGAATACAGGTCGTTGGGGACTATGGCTACACCTTC. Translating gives CASRIQVVGDYGYTF.

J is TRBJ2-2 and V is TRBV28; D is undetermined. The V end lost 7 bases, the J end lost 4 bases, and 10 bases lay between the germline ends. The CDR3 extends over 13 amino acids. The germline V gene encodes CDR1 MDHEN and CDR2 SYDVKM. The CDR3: CASTDTSTGELFF. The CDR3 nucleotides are TGTGCCAGCACTGATACAAGCACCGGGGAGCTGTTTTTT.

DNA of the CDR3: TGTGCCAGCAGCGGCTTCGTCCCGGAGGGCAATGAGCAGTTCTTC. Its protein is CASSGFVPEGNEQFF. The chain is built from TRBV7-2 and TRBJ2-1, with D perhaps matching TRBD2 (6 bases). The CDR3 length is 15 residues. V lost 5 bases, J lost 6 bases, and 17 bases lay in between. Germline CDR1 and CDR2: SGHTA and FQGNSA.

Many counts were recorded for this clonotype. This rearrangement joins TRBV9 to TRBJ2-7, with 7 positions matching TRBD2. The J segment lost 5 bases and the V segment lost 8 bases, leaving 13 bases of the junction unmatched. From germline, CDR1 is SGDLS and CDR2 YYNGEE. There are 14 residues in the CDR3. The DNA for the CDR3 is TGTGCCAGACGTGGGGGGGAGGGAAAGGACGAGCAGTACTTC. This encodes CARRGGEGKDEQYF.

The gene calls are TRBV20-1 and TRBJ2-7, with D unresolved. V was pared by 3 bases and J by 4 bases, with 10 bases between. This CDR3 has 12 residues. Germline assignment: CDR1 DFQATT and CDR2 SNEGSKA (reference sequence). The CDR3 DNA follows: TGCAGTGCTAGGACCAAGGTGTACGAGCAGTACTTC. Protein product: CSARTKVYEQYF.

CDR3 bases: TGTGCCAGCAGCCAGAGAGGGCAGAATCAGCCCCAGCATTTT. Protein: CASSQRGQNQPQHF. The gene calls are TRBV14 and TRBJ1-5; D gene uncertain. This CDR3 is 14 amino acids long. Germline V gives CDR1 SGHDN, CDR2 FVKESK. The V gene lost 3 bases and the J gene lost 4 bases, with 10 bases spanning the gap.

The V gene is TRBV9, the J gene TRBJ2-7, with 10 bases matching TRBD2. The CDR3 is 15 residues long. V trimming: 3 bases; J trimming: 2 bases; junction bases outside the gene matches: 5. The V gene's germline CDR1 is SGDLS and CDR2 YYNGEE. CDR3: CASSGASGGPYEQYF. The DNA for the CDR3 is TGTGCCAGCAGCGGAGCTAGCGGGGGCCCCTACGAGCAGTACTTC.

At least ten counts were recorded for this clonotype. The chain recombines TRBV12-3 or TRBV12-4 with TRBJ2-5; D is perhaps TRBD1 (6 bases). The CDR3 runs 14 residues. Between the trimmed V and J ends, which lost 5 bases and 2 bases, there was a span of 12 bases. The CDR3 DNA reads TGTGCCAGCAGTCAAAACACAGGGCAAGAGACCCAGTACTTC. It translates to CASSQNTGQETQYF.

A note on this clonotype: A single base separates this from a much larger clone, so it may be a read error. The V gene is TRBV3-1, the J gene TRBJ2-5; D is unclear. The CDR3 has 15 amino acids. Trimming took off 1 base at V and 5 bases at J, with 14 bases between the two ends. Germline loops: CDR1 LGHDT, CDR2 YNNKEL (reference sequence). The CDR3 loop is CASSQVDREQETQYF. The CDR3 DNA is TGTGCCAGCAGCCAAGTGGACCGTGAGCAGGAGACCCAGTACTTC.

In DNA form, the CDR3 reads TGCGCCAGCAGCTTGGCCCCCCCCCGAAGGACGGAGCAGTTCTTC. Protein: CASSLAPPRRTEQFF. This chain links TRBV5-1 with TRBJ2-1; D call uncertain. The germline V and J ends were trimmed by 0 bases and 10 bases, with 17 bases remaining between them. The germline V gene encodes CDR1 SGHRS and CDR2 YFSETQ. The CDR3 extends over 15 amino acids.

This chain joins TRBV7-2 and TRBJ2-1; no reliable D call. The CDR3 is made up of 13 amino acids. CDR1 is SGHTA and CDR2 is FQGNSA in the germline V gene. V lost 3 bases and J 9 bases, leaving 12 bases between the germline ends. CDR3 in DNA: TGTGCCAGCAGCTTTTCTACCCTGACTGAGCAGTTCTTC. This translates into CASSFSTLTEQFF.

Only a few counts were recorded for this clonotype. Here the CDR3 reads CASTQTPGQGGGDTQYF. The CDR3 coding sequence is TGCGCCAGCACTCAAACTCCCGGACAGGGAGGTGGAGATACGCAGTATTTT. The chain links TRBV5-1 to TRBJ2-3; 8 bases map to TRBD1. This CDR3 is 17 amino acids long. Germline CDR1 reads SGHRS; CDR2 reads YFSETQ. The V and J ends lost 6 bases and 5 bases, in that order; junction bases with no gene match: 17.

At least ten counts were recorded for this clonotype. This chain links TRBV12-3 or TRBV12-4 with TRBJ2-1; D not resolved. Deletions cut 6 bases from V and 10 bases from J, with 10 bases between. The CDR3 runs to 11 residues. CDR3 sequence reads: CASSLSEEQFF. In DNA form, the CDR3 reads TGTGCCAGCAGCCTAAGTGAGGAGCAGTTCTTC.

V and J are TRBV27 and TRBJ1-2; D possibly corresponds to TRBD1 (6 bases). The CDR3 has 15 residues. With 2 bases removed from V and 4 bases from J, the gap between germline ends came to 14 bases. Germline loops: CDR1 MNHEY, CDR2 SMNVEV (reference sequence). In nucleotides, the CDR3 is TGTGCCAGCAGTTTACTGGGGGGCTCAGGCTATGGCTACACCTTC. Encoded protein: CASSLLGGSGYGYTF.

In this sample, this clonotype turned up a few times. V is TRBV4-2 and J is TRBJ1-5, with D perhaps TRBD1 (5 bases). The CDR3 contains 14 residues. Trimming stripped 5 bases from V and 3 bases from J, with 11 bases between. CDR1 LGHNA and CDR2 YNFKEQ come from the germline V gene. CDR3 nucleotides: TGTGCCAGCAGCGCCCGGGACTCCAATCAGCCCCAGCATTTT. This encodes CASSARDSNQPQHF.

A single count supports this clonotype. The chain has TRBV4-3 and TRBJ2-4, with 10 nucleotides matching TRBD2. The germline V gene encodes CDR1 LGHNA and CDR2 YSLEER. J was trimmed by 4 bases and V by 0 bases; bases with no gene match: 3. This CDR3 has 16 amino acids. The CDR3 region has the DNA TGCGCCAGCAGCCAAGAAGTAGCGGGAGGAAAAAACATTCAGTACTTC. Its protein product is CASSQEVAGGKNIQYF.